The entry below describes one T cell receptor beta chain. Sequencing was performed with immunoSEQ multiplex PCR; in TCRdb, only in-frame clones are kept and a portion is missing. The data contain about 70,000 clones, around 87% of them seen just once; the ten biggest clones take up about 2.1%. This sample was included in a study of control samples from healthy donors and cancer patients. CDR1 and CDR2 from the germline V gene are SGHAT and FQNNGV. The CDR3 contains 13 residues. V dropped 5 bases and J dropped 8; count of bases not matched to a gene: 5. The rearrangement uses TRBV11-2 and TRBJ2-2; 7 nucleotides agree with TRBD2. The sample consisted of PBMCs. The clonotype was recovered from a woman in her 50s with head and neck cancer. CDR3 loop: CASSPGGGGELFF. Written as DNA, the CDR3 is TGTGCCAGCAGCCCTGGGGGAGGGGGGGAGCTGTTTTTT.